The T cell receptor (beta chain) described here comes from a study of blood T cell repertoires in COVID-19. This table comes from immunoSEQ multiplex PCR, and its TCRdb copy is limited to in-frame clones, with some not included. The sample has 80,000 to 100,000 clones, 85% to 90% seen once. The sample was peripheral blood. This sequence was found in a human donor with active COVID-19. The donor label of this sample is uncertain.

In DNA form, the CDR3 reads TGTGCCAGCAGTTACAGCGGTCAAGCTAACTATGGCTACACCTTC. Protein: CASSYSGQANYGYTF. The rearrangement links TRBV6-2 or TRBV6-3 to TRBJ1-2; no clear D gene. The V and J ends lost 2 bases and 0 bases respectively, with 10 bases between them. This CDR3 has 15 amino acids. The V gene's germline CDR1 is MNHEY and CDR2 SVGEGT.